This TCR beta chain was recorded in a study of blood T cell repertoires in COVID-19. Study context: COVID-19 samples, acute and convalescent, were from the United States, Italy and Spain. T cells, B-cell-depleted T cells, or PBMCs supplied cDNA or gDNA.

Authors' methods: For nucleated cells, counts were estimated from reference gene primer amplification. Libraries were prepared by immunoSEQ multiplex PCR; TCRdb keeps only in-frame clonotypes and omits some of them. V and J calls and clone size are given by that table; D and trimming were obtained from the DNA. Of roughly 100,000 clones detected, around 76% appear once; the ten largest clones hold just under 20%. The sequenced sample was peripheral blood. This sequence was found in a woman aged 70 to 79 with acute or convalescent COVID-19.

The CDR3 region is CASHGQGAAGANVLTF. In DNA, the CDR3 is TGTGCCAGCCACGGACAGGGGGCGGCTGGGGCCAACGTCCTGACTTTC. This chain joins TRBV7-9 and TRBJ2-6; 11 bases are a match to TRBD1. Germline assignment: CDR1 SEHNR and CDR2 FQNEAQ (reference sequence). V was pared by 8 bases and J by 2 bases, with 5 bases of the junction left unmatched. This CDR3 is 16 amino acids long.